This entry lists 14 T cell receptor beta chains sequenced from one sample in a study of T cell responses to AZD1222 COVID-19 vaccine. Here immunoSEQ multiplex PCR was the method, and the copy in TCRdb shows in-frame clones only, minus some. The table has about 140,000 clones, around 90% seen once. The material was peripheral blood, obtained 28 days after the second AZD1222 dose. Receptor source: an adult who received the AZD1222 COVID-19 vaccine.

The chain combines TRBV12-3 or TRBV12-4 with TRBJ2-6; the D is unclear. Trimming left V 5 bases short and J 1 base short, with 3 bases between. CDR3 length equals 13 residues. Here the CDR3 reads CASSPSGANVLTF. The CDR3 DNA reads TGTGCCAGCAGTCCGTCTGGGGCCAACGTCCTGACTTTC.

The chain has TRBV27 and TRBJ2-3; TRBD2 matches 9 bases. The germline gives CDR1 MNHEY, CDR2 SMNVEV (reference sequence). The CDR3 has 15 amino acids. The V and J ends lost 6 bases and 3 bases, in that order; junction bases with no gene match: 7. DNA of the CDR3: TGTGCCAGCAGCTTTAGCGGGAGTCTAACAGATACGCAGTATTTT. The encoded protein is CASSFSGSLTDTQYF.

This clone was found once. The CDR3 is CASSSGNDGNQPQHF. The CDR3 coding sequence is TGTGCCAGCAGCTCAGGGAACGATGGCAATCAGCCCCAGCATTTT. V is TRBV6-5 and J is TRBJ1-5; D is perhaps TRBD1 (5 bases). The CDR3 is 15 amino acids. V lost 6 bases and J 2 bases, leaving 14 bases between the germline ends. CDR1 is MNHEY and CDR2 is SVGAGI in the germline V gene.

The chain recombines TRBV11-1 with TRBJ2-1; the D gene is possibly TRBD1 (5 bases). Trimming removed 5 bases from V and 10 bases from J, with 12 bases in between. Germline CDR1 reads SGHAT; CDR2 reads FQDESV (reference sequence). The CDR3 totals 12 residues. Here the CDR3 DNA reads TGTGCCAGCAGCCTAGGGGTCTGGGAGCAGTTCTTC. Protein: CASSLGVWEQFF.

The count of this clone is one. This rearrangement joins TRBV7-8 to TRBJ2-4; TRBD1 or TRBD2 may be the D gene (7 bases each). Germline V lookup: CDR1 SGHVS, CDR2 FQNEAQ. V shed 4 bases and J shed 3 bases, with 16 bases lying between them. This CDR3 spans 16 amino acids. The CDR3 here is CASSSPTGEGKNIQYF. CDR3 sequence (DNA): TGTGCCAGCAGCTCCCCAACAGGGGAGGGCAAAAACATTCAGTACTTC.

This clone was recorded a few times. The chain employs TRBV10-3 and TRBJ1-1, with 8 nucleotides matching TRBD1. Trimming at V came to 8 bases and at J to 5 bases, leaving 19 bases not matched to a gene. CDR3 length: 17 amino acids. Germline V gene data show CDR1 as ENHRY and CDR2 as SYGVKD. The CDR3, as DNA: TGTGCCATCCACGTCCGGCAGGGGGCTCTTGATAGTACTGAAGCTTTCTTT. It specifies CAIHVRQGALDSTEAFF.

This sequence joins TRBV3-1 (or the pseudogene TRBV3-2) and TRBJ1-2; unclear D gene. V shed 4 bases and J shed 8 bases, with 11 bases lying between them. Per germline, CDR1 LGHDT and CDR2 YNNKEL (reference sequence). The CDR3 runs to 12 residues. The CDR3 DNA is TGTGCCAGCAGCCCGCAAAACGGCGGCTACACCTTC. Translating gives CASSPQNGGYTF.

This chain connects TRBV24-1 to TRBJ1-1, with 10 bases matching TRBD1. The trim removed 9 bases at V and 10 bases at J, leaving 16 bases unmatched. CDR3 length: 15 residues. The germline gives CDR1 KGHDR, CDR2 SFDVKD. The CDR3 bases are TGTGCCACCCCCGGCTCAGGAGGACAGGGGGGGTCAGCTTTCTTT. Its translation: CATPGSGGQGGSAFF.

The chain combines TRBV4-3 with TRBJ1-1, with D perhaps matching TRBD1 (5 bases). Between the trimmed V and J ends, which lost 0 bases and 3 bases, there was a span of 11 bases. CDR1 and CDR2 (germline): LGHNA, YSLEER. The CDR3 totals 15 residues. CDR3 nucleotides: TGCGCCAGCAGCCAAGATGAGCCAGGGTACACTGAAGCTTTCTTT. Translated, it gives CASSQDEPGYTEAFF.

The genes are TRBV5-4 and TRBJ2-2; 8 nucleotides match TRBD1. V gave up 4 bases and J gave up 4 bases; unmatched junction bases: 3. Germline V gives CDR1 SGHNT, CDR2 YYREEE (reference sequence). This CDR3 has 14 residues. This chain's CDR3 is CASSRDRGTGELFF. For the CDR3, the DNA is TGTGCCAGCAGCCGCGACAGGGGCACCGGGGAGCTGTTTTTT.

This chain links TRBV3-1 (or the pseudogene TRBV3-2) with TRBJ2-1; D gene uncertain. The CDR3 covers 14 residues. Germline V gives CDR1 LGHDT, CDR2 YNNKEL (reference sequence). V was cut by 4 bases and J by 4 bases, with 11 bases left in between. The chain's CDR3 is CASSLSSIYNEQFF. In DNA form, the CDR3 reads TGTGCCAGCAGCCTTTCTTCGATTTACAATGAGCAGTTCTTC.

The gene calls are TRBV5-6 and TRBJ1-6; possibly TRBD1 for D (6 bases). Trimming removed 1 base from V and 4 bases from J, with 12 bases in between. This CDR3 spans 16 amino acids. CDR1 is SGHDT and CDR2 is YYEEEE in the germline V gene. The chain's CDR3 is CASSLSGQIYNSPLHF. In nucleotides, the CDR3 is TGTGCCAGCAGCTTGAGTGGACAGATTTATAATTCACCCCTCCACTTT.

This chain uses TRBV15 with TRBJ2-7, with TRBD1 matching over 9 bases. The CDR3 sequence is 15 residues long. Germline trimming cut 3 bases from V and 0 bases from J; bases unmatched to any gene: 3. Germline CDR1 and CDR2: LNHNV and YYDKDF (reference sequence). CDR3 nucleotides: TGTGCCACCAGCAGGGACAGGGGACTCTCCTACGAGCAGTACTTC. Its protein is CATSRDRGLSYEQYF.

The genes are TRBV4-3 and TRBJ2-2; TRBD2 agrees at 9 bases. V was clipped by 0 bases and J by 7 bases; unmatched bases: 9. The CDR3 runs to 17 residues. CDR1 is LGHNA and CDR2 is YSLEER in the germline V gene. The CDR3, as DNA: TGCGCCAGCAGCCAAGATCCCGGCGGGAGGGCCGTCGGGGAGCTGTTTTTT. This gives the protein CASSQDPGGRAVGELFF.